Listed below are T cell receptor beta chains from one sample, sequenced in a study of T cell changes during pregnancy in multiple sclerosis. Clones were sequenced by immunoSEQ multiplex PCR, and TCRdb holds only the in-frame ones, with some missing. The sample contains about 92,000 clones, about 92% of which appear only once. Sample: peripheral blood, taken in the first trimester of pregnancy. These receptors were obtained from a female donor with multiple sclerosis, enrolled in a pregnancy study. Each CDR3 is given with its conserved first and last residue. Each record gives: J gene, clone size, V gene, D gene, CDR3 protein, CDR3 DNA. A D gene is named only where the DNA matches it firmly. Where a row states a size, it is once, few, many or the class of an expanded clone; other rows omit it.

>TRBJ2-7|.|TRBV6-1|TRBD1
CASSGQGSSYEQYF
TGTGCCAGCAGTGGACAGGGAAGCTCCTACGAGCAGTACTTC
>TRBJ2-5|.|TRBV5-1|TRBD1
CASRLGQYQETQYF
TGCGCCAGCAGATTGGGACAGTACCAAGAGACCCAGTACTTC
>TRBJ2-7|.|TRBV5-4|TRBD2
CASSLVASGIYEQYF
TGTGCCAGCAGCTTGGTGGCTAGCGGGATCTACGAGCAGTACTTC
>TRBJ2-1|.|TRBV6-5|TRBD1
CASSYDRVGGNEQFF
TGTGCCAGCAGTTACGACAGGGTAGGAGGCAATGAGCAGTTCTTC
>TRBJ2-3|.|TRBV28|TRBD2
CASLAGAGRADTQYF
TGTGCCAGCCTGGCGGGAGCGGGGCGAGCAGATACGCAGTATTTT
>TRBJ2-3|.|TRBV28|TRBD2
CASSLGASGAAHSSTDTQYF
TGTGCCAGCAGCCTCGGCGCTAGCGGGGCGGCCCACTCTAGCACAGATACGCAGTATTTT
>TRBJ1-4|few|TRBV21-1|.
CASSKDGPPRNEKLFF
TGTGCCAGCAGCAAAGATGGGCCCCCAAGGAATGAAAAACTGTTTTTT
>TRBJ1-2|.|TRBV4-3|.
CASSPGEGGQGGYTF
TGCGCCAGCAGCCCAGGAGAAGGAGGCCAAGGGGGCTACACCTTC
>TRBJ2-2|.|TRBV6-1|.
CASSQGGGPRTGELFF
TGTGCCAGCAGTCAAGGGGGGGGTCCCCGTACCGGGGAGCTGTTTTTT
>TRBJ2-7|.|TRBV7-9|TRBD1
CASSLTGDEQYF
TGTGCCAGCAGCTTGACAGGGGACGAGCAGTACTTC
>TRBJ2-7|.|TRBV19|.
CASSLTAQGGLYEQYF
TGTGCCAGTAGTTTGACGGCCCAGGGTGGGCTCTACGAGCAGTACTTC
>TRBJ2-3|.|TRBV27|TRBD1
CASSPGTGALSTDTQYF
TGTGCCAGCAGTCCGGGGACAGGCGCTTTGAGCACAGATACGCAGTATTTT
>TRBJ1-2|.|TRBV6-5|.
CASSYRARVGGYTF
TGTGCCAGCAGTTACCGGGCCAGGGTAGGTGGCTACACCTTC
>TRBJ1-3|few|TRBV30|.
CAWSVRGGAGNTIYF
TGTGCCTGGAGTGTACGGGGAGGGGCTGGAAACACCATATATTTT
>TRBJ1-5|.|TRBV27|.
CASSLSGVNQPQHF
TGTGCCAGCAGTTTATCAGGGGTCAATCAGCCCCAGCATTTT
>TRBJ2-4|.|TRBV5-4|TRBD1
CASSERDRAAKNIQYF
TGTGCCAGCAGCGAAAGGGACAGGGCGGCCAAAAACATTCAGTACTTC
>TRBJ2-1|.|TRBV27|.
CASSLSEGLEQFF
TGTGCCAGCAGTTTATCGGAGGGCCTAGAGCAGTTCTTC
>TRBJ1-2|.|TRBV9|TRBD1
CASSDRGRGYGYTF
TGTGCCAGCAGCGACAGGGGGCGCGGCTATGGCTACACCTTC
>TRBJ2-2|.|TRBV9|.
CASSSQSGGGHTGELFF
TGTGCCAGCAGCTCCCAATCAGGAGGGGGCCACACCGGGGAGCTGTTTTTT